A selection of T cell receptor beta chains follows, all from one sample in a study of CD4 T cells in relation to SARS-CoV-2 and coronaviruses. Measured with immunoSEQ multiplex PCR; TCRdb has only the in-frame clones, and not every one. The sample records fewer than 25,000 clones, about 70% being singletons. The antigens of these receptors remain unknown. Sequenced sample: CD4+ T cells from PBMCs, cultured in vitro. The receptors were gathered from a human donor in good health. The CDR3 runs from the conserved cysteine through the conserved F or W. A D gene is named only where the DNA matches it firmly. Some rows have no size entry. The others give once, few or many, or a class for an expanded clone.

j_call | d_call | v_call | clone_size | cdr3_nt | cdr3_aa
TRBJ1-1 | NA | TRBV7-2 | few | TGTGCCAGCAGCCCACGTCAGGGGTCGAACACTGAAGCTTTCTTT | CASSPRQGSNTEAFF
TRBJ1-2 | TRBD1 | TRBV19 | NA | TGTGCCAGTAGCCTAGGGGGACAGCTCGCGACCTATGGCTACACCTTC | CASSLGGQLATYGYTF
TRBJ2-5 | TRBD2 | TRBV7-2 | few | TGTGCCAGCAGCTTAGGACTAGCGAGGGAGACCCAGTACTTC | CASSLGLARETQYF
TRBJ2-2 | NA | TRBV3-1/TRBV3-2 | NA | TGTGCCAGCAGCCCAGTGGGGGCAGGGAACACCGGGGAGCTGTTTTTT | CASSPVGAGNTGELFF
TRBJ2-1 | TRBD1 | TRBV5-1 | few | TGCGCCAGCAGCCCGGGGACAGGGTATTTTGAGCAGTTCTTC | CASSPGTGYFEQFF
TRBJ1-5 | NA | TRBV29-1 | NA | TGCAGCGTTGAAATAACGGGAGAGCCTAATCAGCCCCAGCATTTT | CSVEITGEPNQPQHF
TRBJ2-5 | NA | TRBV5-5 | NA | TGTGCCAGCAGCTTGTTAGGGATAGTAGAGACCCAGTACTTC | CASSLLGIVETQYF
TRBJ1-1 | TRBD1 | TRBV6-2/TRBV6-3 | few | TGTGCCAGCAGTCCCAGGGGGCGCGGAGCTTTCTTT | CASSPRGRGAFF
TRBJ1-3 | NA | TRBV30 | NA | TGTGCCTGGAGTCGGGACGGTAGGGACACCATATATTTT | CAWSRDGRDTIYF
TRBJ2-3 | NA | TRBV25-1 | NA | TGTGCCAGCAGTGAATTTAAACCCCCAGATACGCAGTATTTT | CASSEFKPPDTQYF
TRBJ1-5 | NA | TRBV30 | NA | TGTGCCTGGAGTGTACTCCCACCGCCTAGGCAGCCCCAGCATTTT | CAWSVLPPPRQPQHF
TRBJ2-5 | TRBD2 | TRBV9 | once | TGTGCCAGCAGCCCGGGACTAGCGGGTACAATGGGGACCCAGTACTTC | CASSPGLAGTMGTQYF
TRBJ1-1 | NA | TRBV6-1 | NA | TGTGCCAGCAGTGAAGCCCAACTTCAGGGGATGAACACTGAAGCTTTCTTT | CASSEAQLQGMNTEAFF
TRBJ2-1 | TRBD2 | TRBV5-1 | few | TGCGCCAGCAGCTTGGGACTAGCGGCAAACAATGAGCAGTTCTTC | CASSLGLAANNEQFF
TRBJ2-1 | TRBD2 | TRBV27 | once | TGTGCCAGCAGTTTACAGGAGCGGGGGGCCCCGTTCTTC | CASSLQERGAPFF
TRBJ1-3 | NA | TRBV4-1 | few | TGCGCCAGCAGCCAAGATCTGGACAAGGTTGATCCTCTAGGTGGAAACACCATATATTTT | CASSQDLDKVDPLGGNTIYF
TRBJ1-3 | NA | TRBV7-2 | few | TGTGCCAGCAGCTTATCCAGGGATGGAAACACCATATATTTT | CASSLSRDGNTIYF
TRBJ1-5 | NA | TRBV12-5 | NA | TGTGCTAGTGGTTTGGTGAACCCCGCAAATTTT | CASGLVNPANF
TRBJ2-7 | TRBD1 | TRBV9 | NA | TGTGCCAGCAGCTCTTCTGGGACAGGGGTCTACGAGCAGTACTTC | CASSSSGTGVYEQYF
TRBJ2-7 | TRBD2 | TRBV5-6 | NA | TGTGCCAGCAGCCGCTTGGGAGGGCGGGACGAGCAGTACTTC | CASSRLGGRDEQYF